This is a list of T cell receptor beta chains from one sample in a study of cytomegalovirus exposure and HLA in healthy donors. Clones were read by immunoSEQ multiplex PCR, and TCRdb kept only the in-frame ones, dropping some. This sample has more than 90,000 clones, with 70% to 85% found just once. Sample: PBMCs. All receptors come from a man aged 50 to 60 in good health and CMV-seropositive. The CDR3 runs from the conserved cysteine through the conserved F or W. D genes are given only for firm matches. The listing skips clone size in some rows; elsewhere it reads once, few, many or a size class.

J gene	clone size	D gene	V gene	CDR3 DNA	CDR3 protein
TRBJ1-6	.	.	TRBV27	TGTGCCAGCAGTTTAGGGCGTTCCTATAATTCACCCCTCCACTTT	CASSLGRSYNSPLHF
TRBJ1-1	.	.	TRBV6-1	TGTGCCAGCAGTTCCGGGACACCGAACACTGAAGCTTTCTTT	CASSSGTPNTEAFF
TRBJ1-6	.	TRBD1	TRBV6-1	TGTGCCAGCAGTGAACTGTCCGGGACAGGGAGTTCACCCCTCCACTTT	CASSELSGTGSSPLHF
TRBJ2-2	.	.	TRBV19	TGTGCCAGTAGTAGGGGGACATTGCCGAACACCGGGGAGCTGTTTTTT	CASSRGTLPNTGELFF
TRBJ2-2	.	TRBD1	TRBV2	TGTGCCAGCAGCACTACAGGGGGCGAGTCTAGCACCGGGGAGCTGTTTTTT	CASSTTGGESSTGELFF
TRBJ2-7	.	.	TRBV5-6	TGTGCCAGCAGCCTACAGGTCTACGAGCAGTACTTC	CASSLQVYEQYF
TRBJ1-2	.	TRBD1	TRBV6-4	TGTGCCAGCAGCCCCGGGACAGCTAACTATGGCTACACCTTC	CASSPGTANYGYTF
TRBJ1-4	few	.	TRBV30	TGTGCCGGAAAAACAGGGCTTGGGGAAAAACTGTTTTTT	CAGKTGLGEKLFF
TRBJ2-6	.	TRBD1	TRBV2	TGTGCCAGCAACAGGGGAGCCGGGGCCAACGTCCTGACTTTC	CASNRGAGANVLTF
TRBJ2-5	few	TRBD1	TRBV5-1	TGCGCCAGCAGGAGGACAGGGGGCTTTGAAGAGACCCAGTACTTC	CASRRTGGFEETQYF
TRBJ1-2	.	TRBD1	TRBV19	TGTGCCAGTAGTGTACGGACAGGGGGAGGCTACACCTTC	CASSVRTGGGYTF
TRBJ1-4	.	.	TRBV20-1	TGCAGTGCCGACACTTTGGCGGGACTGTTTTTT	CSADTLAGLFF